This T cell receptor (beta chain) emerged from a study of CD8 T cells in ankylosing spondylitis. V shed 5 bases and J 5 bases; nucleotides not matched to a gene: 9. The germline V gene has CDR1 DFQATT and CDR2 SNEGSKA (reference sequence). This CDR3 region has 14 residues. This clonotype showed up many times. Quantitative barcoded 5'-RACE was used to prepare TCR beta libraries. TCRdb re-derived calls from the 5' RACE reads in MiXCR, one entry per CDR3 protein. This sample has more than 300,000 distinct CDR3 sequences, with around a tenth found just once. The sequencing sample was made of blood, either unsorted or a sorted T cell fraction (not recorded which). The chain carries TRBV20-1 and TRBJ2-3; the match to TRBD2 covers 8 bases. The sequence came from a female donor with ankylosing spondylitis or in good health (not recorded which). As DNA, the CDR3 is TGCAGTGCTGTCGACGGGGGGGCGGGAGATACGCAGTATTTT. Protein: CSAVDGGAGDTQYF.